This section outlines one TCR beta chain sequence together with its context. The antigen remains unidentified. The method was immunoSEQ multiplex PCR; TCRdb's version includes in-frame clones alone and lacks a portion of them. Of 2,000 or so clones listed, more than 20% are singletons. This sample was taken from a study of T cells in localized non-small cell lung cancer. Study findings and constraints: Across samples, adjacent lung featured a median around 60 of the top 100 tumor clones. Uninvolved adjacent lung showed peak T cell clonality, exceeding tumor. Tumor samples were not multi-region, leaving intratumor heterogeneity unexcluded. In the blood, greater T cell density corresponded to longer overall survival.

The sequence came from a female donor older than 55 with stage II lung adenocarcinoma. Sample: normal lung tissue next to the tumor, taken before any cancer treatment.

The CDR3 loop reads CASTELLPATNEKLFF. The CDR3 region has the DNA TGTGCCAGCACCGAACTACTTCCTGCAACTAATGAAAAACTGTTTTTT. The chain joins TRBV28 to TRBJ1-4; D unclear. Trimming shortened V by 7 bases and J by 0 bases, and 15 bases separated the two germline ends. Germline assignment: CDR1 MDHEN and CDR2 SYDVKM. This CDR3 contains 16 residues.